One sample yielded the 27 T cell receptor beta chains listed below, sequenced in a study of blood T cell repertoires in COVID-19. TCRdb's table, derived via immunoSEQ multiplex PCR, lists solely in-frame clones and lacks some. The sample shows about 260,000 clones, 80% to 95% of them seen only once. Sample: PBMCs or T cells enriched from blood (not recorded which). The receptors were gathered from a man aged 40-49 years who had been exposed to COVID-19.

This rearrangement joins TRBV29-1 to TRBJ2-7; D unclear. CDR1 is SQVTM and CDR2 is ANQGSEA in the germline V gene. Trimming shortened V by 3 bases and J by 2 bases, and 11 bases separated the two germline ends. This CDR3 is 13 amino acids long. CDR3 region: CSVEAADTYEQYF. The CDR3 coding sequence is TGCAGCGTTGAGGCGGCAGATACCTACGAGCAGTACTTC.

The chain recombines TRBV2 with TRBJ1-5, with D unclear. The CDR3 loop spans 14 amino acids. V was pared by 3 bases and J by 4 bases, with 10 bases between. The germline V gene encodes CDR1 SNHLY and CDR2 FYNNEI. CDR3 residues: CASSDVTGNQPQHF. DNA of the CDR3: TGTGCCAGCAGTGATGTGACTGGGAATCAGCCCCAGCATTTT.

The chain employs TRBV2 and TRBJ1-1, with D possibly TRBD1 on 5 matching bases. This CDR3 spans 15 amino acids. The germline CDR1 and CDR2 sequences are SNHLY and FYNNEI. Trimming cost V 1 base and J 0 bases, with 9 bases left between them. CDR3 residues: CASSEGQYMNTEAFF. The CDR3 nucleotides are TGTGCCAGCAGTGAAGGACAGTACATGAACACTGAAGCTTTCTTT.

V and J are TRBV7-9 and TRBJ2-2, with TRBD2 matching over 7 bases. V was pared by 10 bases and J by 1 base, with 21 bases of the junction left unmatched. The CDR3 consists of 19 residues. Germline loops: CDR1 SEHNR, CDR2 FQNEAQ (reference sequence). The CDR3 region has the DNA TGTGCCACCTGGAGTGAGAATAGCGGGCGTTGGGTGAACACCGGGGAGCTGTTTTTT. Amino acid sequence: CATWSENSGRWVNTGELFF.

The CDR3 sequence is CATSDRGQGYGYTF. The CDR3 DNA follows: TGTGCCACCAGCGACAGGGGGCAGGGCTATGGCTACACCTTC. The chain has TRBV15 and TRBJ1-2, with TRBD1 matching 10 bases. This CDR3 region has 14 residues. CDR1 is LNHNV, CDR2 YYDKDF, per germline (reference sequence). J gave up 4 bases and V 5 bases, and 4 bases lay outside the gene matches.

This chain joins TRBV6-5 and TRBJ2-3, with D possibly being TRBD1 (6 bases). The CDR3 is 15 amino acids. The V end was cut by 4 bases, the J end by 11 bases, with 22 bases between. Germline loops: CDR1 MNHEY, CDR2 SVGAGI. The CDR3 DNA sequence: TGTGCCAGCAGTTCGACAGGTGATTCAGCATGGGGGCAGTATTTT. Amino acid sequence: CASSSTGDSAWGQYF.

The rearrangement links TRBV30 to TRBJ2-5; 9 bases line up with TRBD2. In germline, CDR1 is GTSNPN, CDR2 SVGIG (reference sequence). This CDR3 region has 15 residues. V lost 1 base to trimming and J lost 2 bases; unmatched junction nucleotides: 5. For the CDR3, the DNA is TGTGCCTGGAGTGATGGGCTAGCGGGACAAGAGACCCAGTACTTC. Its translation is CAWSDGLAGQETQYF.

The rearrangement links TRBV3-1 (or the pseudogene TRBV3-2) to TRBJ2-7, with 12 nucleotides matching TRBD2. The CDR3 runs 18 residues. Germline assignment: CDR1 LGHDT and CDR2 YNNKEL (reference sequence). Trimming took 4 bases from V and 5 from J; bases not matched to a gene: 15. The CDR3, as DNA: TGTGCCAGCAGCCTCCACTCTCGGACTAGCGGGACCCTCAACGAGCAGTACTTC. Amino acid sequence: CASSLHSRTSGTLNEQYF.

CDR3 in amino acids: CASGDRDTEAFF. CDR3 in DNA: TGTGCCAGCGGGGACAGGGACACTGAAGCTTTCTTT. The chain couples TRBV27 to TRBJ1-1, with 9 bases matching TRBD1. CDR1 is MNHEY, CDR2 SMNVEV, per germline (reference sequence). V gave up 8 bases and J gave up 3 bases; unmatched junction bases: 1. The CDR3 runs 12 residues.

CDR3 in amino acids: CASSQTSYRPQHF. The CDR3 DNA reads as TGTGCCAGCAGCCAAACTTCGTATCGGCCCCAGCATTTT. The chain uses TRBV3-1 (or the pseudogene TRBV3-2) and TRBJ1-5; D is unresolved. The CDR3 covers 13 residues. Between the trimmed V and J ends, which lost 2 bases and 9 bases, there was a span of 11 bases. Germline assignment: CDR1 LGHDT and CDR2 YNNKEL (reference sequence).

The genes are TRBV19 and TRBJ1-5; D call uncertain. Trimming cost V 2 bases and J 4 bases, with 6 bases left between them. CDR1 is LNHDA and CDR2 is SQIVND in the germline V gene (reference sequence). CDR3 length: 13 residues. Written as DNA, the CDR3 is TGTGCCAGTAGTATAACGGGGAATCAGCCCCAGCATTTT. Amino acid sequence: CASSITGNQPQHF.

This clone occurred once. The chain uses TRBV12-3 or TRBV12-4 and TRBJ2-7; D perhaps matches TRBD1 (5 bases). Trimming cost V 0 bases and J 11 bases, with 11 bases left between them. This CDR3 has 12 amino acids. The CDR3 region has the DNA TGTGCCAGCAGTTTAGCGGCAGGGCCCGAGTACTTC. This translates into CASSLAAGPEYF.

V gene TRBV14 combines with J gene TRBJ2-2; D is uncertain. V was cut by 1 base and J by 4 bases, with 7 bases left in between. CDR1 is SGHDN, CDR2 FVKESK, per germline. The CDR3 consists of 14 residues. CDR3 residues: CASSQVVSTGELFF. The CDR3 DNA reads TGTGCCAGCAGCCAAGTCGTGAGCACCGGGGAGCTGTTTTTT.

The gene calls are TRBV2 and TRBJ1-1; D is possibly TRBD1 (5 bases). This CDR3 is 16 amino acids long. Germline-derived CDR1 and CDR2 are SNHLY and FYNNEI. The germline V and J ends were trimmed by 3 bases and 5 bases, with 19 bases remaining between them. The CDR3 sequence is CASSESRGLGFTEAFF. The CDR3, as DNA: TGTGCCAGCAGTGAGTCGCGGGGCCTTGGATTTACTGAAGCTTTCTTT.

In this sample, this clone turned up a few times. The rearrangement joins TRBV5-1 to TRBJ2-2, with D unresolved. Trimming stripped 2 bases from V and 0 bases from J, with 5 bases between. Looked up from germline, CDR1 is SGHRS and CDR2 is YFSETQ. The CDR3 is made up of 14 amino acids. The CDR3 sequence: CASSFRTNTGELFF. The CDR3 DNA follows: TGCGCCAGCAGCTTCAGAACGAACACCGGGGAGCTGTTTTTT.

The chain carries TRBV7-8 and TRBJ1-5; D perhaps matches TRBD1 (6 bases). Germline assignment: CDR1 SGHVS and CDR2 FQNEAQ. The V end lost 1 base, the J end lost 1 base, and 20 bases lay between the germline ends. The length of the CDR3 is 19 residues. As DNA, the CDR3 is TGTGCCAGCAGCTTAGAGGACAGAATCCACCAGGGGAGCAATCAGCCCCAGCATTTT. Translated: CASSLEDRIHQGSNQPQHF.

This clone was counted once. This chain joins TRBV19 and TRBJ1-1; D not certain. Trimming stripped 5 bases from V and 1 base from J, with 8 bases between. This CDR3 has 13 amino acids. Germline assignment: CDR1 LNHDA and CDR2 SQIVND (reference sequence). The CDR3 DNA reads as TGTGCCAGTAGTCTGATACAGAACACTGAAGCTTTCTTT. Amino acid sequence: CASSLIQNTEAFF.

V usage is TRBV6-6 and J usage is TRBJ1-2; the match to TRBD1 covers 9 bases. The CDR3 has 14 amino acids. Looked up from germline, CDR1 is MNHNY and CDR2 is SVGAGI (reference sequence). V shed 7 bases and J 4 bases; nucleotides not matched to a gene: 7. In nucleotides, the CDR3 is TGTGCCAGCAACGGGGACAGGGTCGGCTATGGCTACACCTTC. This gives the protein CASNGDRVGYGYTF.

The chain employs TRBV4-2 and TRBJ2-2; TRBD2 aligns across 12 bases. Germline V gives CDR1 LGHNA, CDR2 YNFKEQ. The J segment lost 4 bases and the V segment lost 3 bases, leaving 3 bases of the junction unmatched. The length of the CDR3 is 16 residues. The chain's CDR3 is CASSHPTSGGTGELFF. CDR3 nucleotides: TGTGCCAGCAGCCATCCGACTAGCGGGGGCACCGGGGAGCTGTTTTTT.

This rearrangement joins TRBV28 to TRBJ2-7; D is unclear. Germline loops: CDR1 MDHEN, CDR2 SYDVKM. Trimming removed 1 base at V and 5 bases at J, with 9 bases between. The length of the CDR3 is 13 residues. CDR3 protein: CASSLFGLDEQYF. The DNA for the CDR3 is TGTGCCAGCAGTTTATTCGGTCTGGACGAGCAGTACTTC.

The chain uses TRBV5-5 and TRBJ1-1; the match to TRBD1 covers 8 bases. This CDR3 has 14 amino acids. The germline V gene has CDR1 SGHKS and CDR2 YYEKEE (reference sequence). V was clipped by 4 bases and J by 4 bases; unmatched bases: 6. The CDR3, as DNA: TGTGCCAGCAGCAGAGGGACAGGCCTCACTGAAGCTTTCTTT. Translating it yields CASSRGTGLTEAFF.

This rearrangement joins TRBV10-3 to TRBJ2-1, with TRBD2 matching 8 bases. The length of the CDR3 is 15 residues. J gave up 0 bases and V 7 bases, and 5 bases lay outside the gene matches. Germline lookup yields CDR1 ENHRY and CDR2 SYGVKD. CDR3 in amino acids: CAITLSGDSYNEQFF. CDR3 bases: TGTGCCATCACCCTTAGCGGGGACTCCTACAATGAGCAGTTCTTC.

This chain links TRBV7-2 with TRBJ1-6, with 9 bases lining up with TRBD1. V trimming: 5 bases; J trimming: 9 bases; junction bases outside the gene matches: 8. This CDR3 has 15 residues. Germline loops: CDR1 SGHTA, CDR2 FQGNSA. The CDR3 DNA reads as TGTGCCAGCAGCGAAGGGACAGGGTTAAGTTCACCCCTCCACTTT. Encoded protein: CASSEGTGLSSPLHF.

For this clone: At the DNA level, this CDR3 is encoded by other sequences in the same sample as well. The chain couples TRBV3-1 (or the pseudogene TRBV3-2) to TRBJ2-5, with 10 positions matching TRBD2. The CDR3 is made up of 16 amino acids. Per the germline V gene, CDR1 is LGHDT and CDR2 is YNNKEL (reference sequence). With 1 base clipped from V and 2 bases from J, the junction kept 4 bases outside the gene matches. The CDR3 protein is CASSQGTSGVQETQYF. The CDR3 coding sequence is TGTGCCAGCAGCCAAGGAACTAGCGGGGTTCAAGAGACCCAGTACTTC.

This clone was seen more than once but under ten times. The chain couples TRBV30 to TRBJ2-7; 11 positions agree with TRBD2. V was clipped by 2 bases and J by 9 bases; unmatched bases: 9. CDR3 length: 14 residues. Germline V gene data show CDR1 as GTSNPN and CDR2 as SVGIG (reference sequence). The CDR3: CAWSSRLAGLGQYF. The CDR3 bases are TGTGCCTGGAGTTCCCGACTAGCGGGACTCGGGCAGTACTTC.

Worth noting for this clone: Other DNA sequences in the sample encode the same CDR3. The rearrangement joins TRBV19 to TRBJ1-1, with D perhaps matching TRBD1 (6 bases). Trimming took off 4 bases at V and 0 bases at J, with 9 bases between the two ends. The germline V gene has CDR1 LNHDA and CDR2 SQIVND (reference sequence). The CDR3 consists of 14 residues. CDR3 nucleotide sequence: TGTGCCAGTAGTACGAGGGGGATGAACACTGAAGCTTTCTTT. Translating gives CASSTRGMNTEAFF.

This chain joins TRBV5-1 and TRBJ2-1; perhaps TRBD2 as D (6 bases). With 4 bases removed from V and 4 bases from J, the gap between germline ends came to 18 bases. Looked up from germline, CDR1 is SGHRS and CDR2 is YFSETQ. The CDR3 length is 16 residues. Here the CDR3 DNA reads TGCGCCAGCAGCCTCCAGACGGGAGTTTTATACAATGAGCAGTTCTTC. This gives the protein CASSLQTGVLYNEQFF.